This T cell receptor (beta chain) emerged from a study of vaccination effects on CD4 cells after COVID-19. Assay used: immunoSEQ multiplex PCR; TCRdb lists only in-frame clones, some missing. This sample has 45,000 to 60,000 clones, with about 75% found just once. This clone was detected only a few times. Antigen unknown. CDR3 length equals 15 residues. Germline V gene lookup returns CDR1 SEHNR and CDR2 FQNEAQ (reference sequence). Deletions cut 3 bases from V and 3 bases from J, with 14 bases between. Following a roughly ten-day culture, CD4+ T cells were purified. V usage is TRBV7-9 and J usage is TRBJ2-5, with D possibly matching TRBD2 (7 bases). This sequence originates from a human donor who had a prior SARS-CoV-2 infection. The sample in question was CD4+ T cells from PBMCs cultured without peptide, obtained before COVID-19 vaccination. CDR3 nucleotides: TGTGCCAGCAGCTTCTGGACGGGGGGCGAAGAGACCCAGTACTTC. Translation: CASSFWTGGEETQYF.